The subject of this entry is one T cell receptor (beta chain). The CDR3 length is 13 residues. CDR1 GTSNPN and CDR2 SVGIG come from the germline V gene (reference sequence). Trimming shortened V by 4 bases and J by 12 bases, and 21 bases separated the two germline ends. These data originate in a study of lymphopenia after photon versus proton radiotherapy. TCRdb keeps only in-frame clones here, not all; method: immunoSEQ multiplex PCR. The repertoire holds some 30,000 clones, with roughly 87% as singletons. The receptor's source is a woman aged 55-70 years with cholangiocarcinoma. Some clones in this sample may be carry-over from other donors' samples. The starting material was peripheral blood, obtained from a patient treated with proton-based radiotherapy. This chain links TRBV30 with TRBJ1-2, with a possible D match to TRBD1 (5 bases). This CDR3 is CAWIKVRTPGDTF. Here the CDR3 DNA reads TGTGCCTGGATAAAGGTCAGGACACCGGGGGACACCTTC.